The clone carrying this TCR beta chain has just a few counts. This specimen belongs to a study of identical twins. No donor was unhealthy or non-Caucasian. TCRdb reanalysed the 5' RACE reads using MiXCR and keeps one entry per CDR3 protein. The profile shows approximately 890,000 distinct CDR3 sequences, about 12% of them singletons. The germline gives CDR1 MNHEY, CDR2 SVGAGI. Trimming stripped 4 bases from V and 4 bases from J, with 5 bases between. The CDR3 totals 12 residues. Separately, the same data were catalogued under a study of yellow fever vaccine responses in identical twins.

Material: PBMCs. The genes are TRBV6-5 and TRBJ1-3; no firm D call. The receptor was derived from a woman aged 18-30 years in good health. CDR3 region: CASSSEGNTIYF. The CDR3 DNA sequence: TGTGCCAGCAGTTCAGAGGGAAACACCATATATTTT.